This note documents a single T cell receptor (beta chain) sequence. Combining a sample-barcoded 5' primer with a J-beta primer mix, a second PCR ran for 7 to 11 cycles. A single record per CDR3 protein comes from TCRdb applying MiXCR to the 5' RACE reads. The sample includes 1.5 million to 2 million distinct CDR3 sequences, roughly 27% of them seen just once. The data stem from a study of blood T cells in healthy people across ages. Sequenced sample: blood. This TCR was sampled from a woman in her 30s in good health.

The CDR3 protein is CASSLADSRDTQYF. The CDR3 nucleotides read TGTGCCAGCAGTTTGGCGGACTCCAGAGATACGCAGTATTTT. The chain has TRBV27 and TRBJ2-3; D is perhaps TRBD2 (5 bases). Between the trimmed V and J ends, which lost 3 bases and 5 bases, there was a span of 12 bases. This CDR3 comprises 14 residues. Germline V CDR1 and CDR2: MNHEY, SMNVEV (reference sequence).